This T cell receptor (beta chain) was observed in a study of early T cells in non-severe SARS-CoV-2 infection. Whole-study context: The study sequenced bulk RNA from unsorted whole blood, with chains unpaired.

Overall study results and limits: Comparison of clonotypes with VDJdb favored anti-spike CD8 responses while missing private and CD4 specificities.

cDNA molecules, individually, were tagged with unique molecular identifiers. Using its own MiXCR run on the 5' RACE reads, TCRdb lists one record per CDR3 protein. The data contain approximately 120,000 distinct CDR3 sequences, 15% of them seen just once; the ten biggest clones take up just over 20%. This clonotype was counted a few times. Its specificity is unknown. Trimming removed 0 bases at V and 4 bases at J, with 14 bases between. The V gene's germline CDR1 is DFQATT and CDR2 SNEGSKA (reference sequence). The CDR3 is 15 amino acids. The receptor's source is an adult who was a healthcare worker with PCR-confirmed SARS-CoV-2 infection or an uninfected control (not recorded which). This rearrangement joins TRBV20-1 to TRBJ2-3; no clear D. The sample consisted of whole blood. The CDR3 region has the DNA TGCAGTGCTAGAGATGGCGGCGAGGTGGCAGATACGCAGTATTTT. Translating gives CSARDGGEVADTQYF.